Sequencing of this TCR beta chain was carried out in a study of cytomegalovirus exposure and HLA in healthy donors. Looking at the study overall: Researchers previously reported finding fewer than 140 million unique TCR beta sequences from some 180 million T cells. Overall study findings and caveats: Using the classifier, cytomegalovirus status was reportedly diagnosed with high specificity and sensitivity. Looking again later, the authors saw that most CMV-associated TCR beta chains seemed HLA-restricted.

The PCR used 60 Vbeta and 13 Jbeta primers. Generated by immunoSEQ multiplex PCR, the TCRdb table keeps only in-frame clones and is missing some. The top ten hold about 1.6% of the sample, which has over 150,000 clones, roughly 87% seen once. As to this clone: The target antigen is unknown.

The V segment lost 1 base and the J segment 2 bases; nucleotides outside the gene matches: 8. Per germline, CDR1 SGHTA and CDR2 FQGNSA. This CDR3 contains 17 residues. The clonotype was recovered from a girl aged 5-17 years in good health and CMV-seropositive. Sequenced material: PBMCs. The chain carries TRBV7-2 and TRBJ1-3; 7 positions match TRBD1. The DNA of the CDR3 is TGTGCCAGCAGCTTAGAGGGCAGGGGGGCGCCTGGAAACACCATATATTTT. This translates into CASSLEGRGAPGNTIYF.